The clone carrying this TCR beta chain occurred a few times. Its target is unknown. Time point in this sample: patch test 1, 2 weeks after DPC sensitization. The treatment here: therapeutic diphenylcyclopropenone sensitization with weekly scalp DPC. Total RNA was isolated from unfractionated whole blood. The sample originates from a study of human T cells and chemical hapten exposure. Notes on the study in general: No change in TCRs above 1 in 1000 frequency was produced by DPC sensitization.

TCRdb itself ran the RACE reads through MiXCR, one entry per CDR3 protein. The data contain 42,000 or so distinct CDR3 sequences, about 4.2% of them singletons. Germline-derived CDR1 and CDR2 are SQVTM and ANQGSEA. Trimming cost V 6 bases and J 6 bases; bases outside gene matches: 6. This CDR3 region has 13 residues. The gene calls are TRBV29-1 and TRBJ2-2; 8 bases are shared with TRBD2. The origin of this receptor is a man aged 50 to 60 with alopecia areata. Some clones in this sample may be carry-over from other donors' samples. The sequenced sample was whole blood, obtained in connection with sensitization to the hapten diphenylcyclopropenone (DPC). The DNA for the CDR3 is TGCAGCGTCCGGGGGGGTGGAGCCGGGGAGCTGTTTTTT. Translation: CSVRGGGAGELFF.